The sequence of this T cell receptor beta chain was determined in a study of T cell repertoires in cytomegalovirus infection. Germline values: CDR1 LNHDA, CDR2 SQIVND (reference sequence). This CDR3 comprises 18 residues. V was clipped by 8 bases and J by 5 bases; unmatched bases: 21. TCRdb reanalysed the reads using MiXCR and keeps one entry per CDR3 protein. The sample has about 470,000 distinct CDR3 sequences, more than 40% seen once. Notes on this clonotype: Its antigen remains unidentified.

The sample here was cultured PBMCs, taken from culture after CMV antigen stimulation. This TCR was recovered from a human donor in good health (CMV status not recorded). Some clones in this sample may be carry-over from other donors' samples. V and J are TRBV19 and TRBJ2-5, with 9 bases identical to TRBD2. CDR3 DNA: TGTGCCAGTTCCGAACGAAGGGCTAGCGGGAACCGAGGGGAGACCCAGTACTTC. Amino acid sequence: CASSERRASGNRGETQYF.